What follows is one T cell receptor beta chain and its context. The record originates from a study of technical replicates of blood from a few donors. Method: immunoSEQ multiplex PCR; TCRdb's copy keeps in-frame clones and lacks some. The table lists 15,000 or so clones, more than 75% of them singletons. Germline-derived CDR1 and CDR2 are MNHEY and SVGAGI. Trimming cost V 2 bases and J 4 bases, with 15 bases left between them. This CDR3 comprises 16 residues. The source is a human donor in good health. The V and J genes are TRBV6-5 and TRBJ2-1; D is possibly TRBD2 (7 bases). Source material: PBMCs. The CDR3 DNA reads as TGTGCCAGCAGTTACCTGAAGGGGGAGGGGTACAATGAGCAGTTCTTC. It codes for CASSYLKGEGYNEQFF.